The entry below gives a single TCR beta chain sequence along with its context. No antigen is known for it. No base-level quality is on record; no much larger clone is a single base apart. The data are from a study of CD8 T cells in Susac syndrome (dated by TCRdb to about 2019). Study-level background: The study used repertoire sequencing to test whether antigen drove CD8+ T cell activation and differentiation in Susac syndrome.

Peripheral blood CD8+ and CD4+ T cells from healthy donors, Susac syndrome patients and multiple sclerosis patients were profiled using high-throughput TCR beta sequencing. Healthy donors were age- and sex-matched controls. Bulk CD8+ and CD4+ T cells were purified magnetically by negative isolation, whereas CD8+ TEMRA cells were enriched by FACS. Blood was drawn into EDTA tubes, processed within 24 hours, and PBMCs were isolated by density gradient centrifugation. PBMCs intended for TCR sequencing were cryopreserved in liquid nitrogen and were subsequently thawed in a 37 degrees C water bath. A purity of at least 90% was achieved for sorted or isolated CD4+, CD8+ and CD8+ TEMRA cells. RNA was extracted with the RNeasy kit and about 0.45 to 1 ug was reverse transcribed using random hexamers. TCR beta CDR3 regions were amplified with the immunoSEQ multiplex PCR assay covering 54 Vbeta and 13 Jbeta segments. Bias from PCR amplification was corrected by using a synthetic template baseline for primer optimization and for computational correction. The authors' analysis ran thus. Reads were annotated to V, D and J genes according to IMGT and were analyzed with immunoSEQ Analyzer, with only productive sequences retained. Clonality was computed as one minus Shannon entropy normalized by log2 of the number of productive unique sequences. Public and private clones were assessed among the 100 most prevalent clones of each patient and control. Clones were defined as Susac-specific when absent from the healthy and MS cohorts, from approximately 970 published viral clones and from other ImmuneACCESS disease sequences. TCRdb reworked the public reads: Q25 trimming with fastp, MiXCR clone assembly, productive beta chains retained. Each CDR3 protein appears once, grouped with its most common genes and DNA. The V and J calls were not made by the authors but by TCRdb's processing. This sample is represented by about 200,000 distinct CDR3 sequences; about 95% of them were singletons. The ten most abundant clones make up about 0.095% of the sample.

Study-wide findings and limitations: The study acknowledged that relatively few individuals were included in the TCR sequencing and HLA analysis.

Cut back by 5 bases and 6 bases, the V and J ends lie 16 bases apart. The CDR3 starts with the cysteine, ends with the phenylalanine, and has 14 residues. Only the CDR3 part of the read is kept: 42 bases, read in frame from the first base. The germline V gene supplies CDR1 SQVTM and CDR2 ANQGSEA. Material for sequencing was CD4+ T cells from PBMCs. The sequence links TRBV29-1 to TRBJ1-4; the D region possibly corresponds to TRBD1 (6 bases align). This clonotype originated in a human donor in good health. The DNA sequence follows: TGCAGCGTTCAAGGGGGGACAACGGATGAAAAACTGTTTTTT. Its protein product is CSVQGGTTDEKLFF.